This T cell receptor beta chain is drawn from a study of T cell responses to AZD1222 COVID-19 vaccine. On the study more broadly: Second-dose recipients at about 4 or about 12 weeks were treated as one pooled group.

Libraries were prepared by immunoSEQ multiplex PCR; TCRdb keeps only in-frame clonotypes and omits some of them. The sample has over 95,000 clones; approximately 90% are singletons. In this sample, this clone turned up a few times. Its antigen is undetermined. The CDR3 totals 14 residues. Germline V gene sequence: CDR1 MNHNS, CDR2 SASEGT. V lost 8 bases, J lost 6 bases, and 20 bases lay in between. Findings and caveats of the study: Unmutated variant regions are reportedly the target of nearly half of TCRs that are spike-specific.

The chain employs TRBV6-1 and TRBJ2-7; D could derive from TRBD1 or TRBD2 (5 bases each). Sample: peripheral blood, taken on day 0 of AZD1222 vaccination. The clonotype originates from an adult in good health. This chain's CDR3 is CASRQSSQGGEQYF. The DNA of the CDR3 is TGTGCCAGCCGACAGAGTAGTCAAGGAGGCGAGCAGTACTTC.